The next 8 T cell receptor beta chains were all read from a single sample in a study of blood T cell repertoires in COVID-19. TCRdb keeps only in-frame clones here, not all; method: immunoSEQ multiplex PCR. Among roughly 100,000 clones listed, 70% to 90% were seen once. Sequencing input: peripheral blood. The receptors here all came from a man aged 45 to 65 in a cohort sampled during active COVID-19.

This clone was counted a single time. The V gene is TRBV5-1, the J gene TRBJ1-6; TRBD1 matches 8 bases. J was trimmed by 12 bases and V by 4 bases; bases with no gene match: 6. The CDR3 is 13 residues long. The germline gives CDR1 SGHRS, CDR2 YFSETQ. CDR3 coding DNA: TGCGCCAGCAGCCCAGGACAGGGTGGACCCCTCCACTTT. It specifies CASSPGQGGPLHF.

The gene calls are TRBV18 and TRBJ1-1; D is undetermined. V was pared by 0 bases and J by 4 bases, with 15 bases between. Germline-derived CDR1 and CDR2 are KGHSH and LQKENI. The CDR3 extends over 16 amino acids. The CDR3 bases are TGTGCCAGCTCACCACCGACACAGCCGGGAGGCACTGAAGCTTTCTTT. This codes for CASSPPTQPGGTEAFF.

In this sample, this clone turned up once. The chain joins TRBV20-1 to TRBJ1-6; the D is unclear. The CDR3 sequence is 14 residues long. The V gene's germline CDR1 is DFQATT and CDR2 SNEGSKA (reference sequence). Trimming left V 3 bases short and J 7 bases short, with 13 bases between. CDR3 DNA: TGCAGTGCTAGTCGGGAACTTAGCAATTCACCCCTCCACTTT. Its translation is CSASRELSNSPLHF.

This rearrangement joins TRBV24-1 to TRBJ2-1; weak D call: TRBD2 (5 bases). Trimming removed 4 bases from V and 0 bases from J, with 12 bases in between. Looked up from germline, CDR1 is KGHDR and CDR2 is SFDVKD. The CDR3 is made up of 16 amino acids. In nucleotides, the CDR3 is TGTGCCACCAGTGACCCCGGAGGAGGCTCCTACAATGAGCAGTTCTTC. It is translated as CATSDPGGGSYNEQFF.

The chain combines TRBV7-9 with TRBJ1-1, with 7 bases lining up with TRBD1. Germline CDR1 is SEHNR and CDR2 is FQNEAQ (reference sequence). This CDR3 contains 14 residues. The trim removed 8 bases at V and 4 bases at J, leaving 10 bases unmatched. The DNA for the CDR3 is TGTGCCAGCTCAAGGGGGCAAGAGAGCACTGAAGCTTTCTTT. Its translation is CASSRGQESTEAFF.

The genes are TRBV4-2 and TRBJ2-7; D is perhaps TRBD1 (5 bases). This CDR3 region has 14 residues. Trimming cost V 3 bases and J 6 bases, with 15 bases left between them. Germline assignment: CDR1 LGHNA and CDR2 YNFKEQ. CDR3 DNA sequence: TGTGCCAGCAGCCAGGGGCTGGCGGCCCTCGAGCAGTACTTC. The encoded protein is CASSQGLAALEQYF.

As DNA, the CDR3 is TGTGCCACCAGTGATCCGCCAGGGGAATCGTTCTACAATGAGCAGTTCTTC. Translating gives CATSDPPGESFYNEQFF. The chain carries TRBV24-1 and TRBJ2-1; possibly TRBD1 for D (6 bases). Germline loops: CDR1 KGHDR, CDR2 SFDVKD. CDR3 length equals 17 residues. Trimming took 3 bases from V and 3 from J, leaving 17 bases between them.

The V gene is TRBV7-8, the J gene TRBJ2-5; TRBD2 is a possible D gene (6 bases). This CDR3 has 15 residues. Germline loops: CDR1 SGHVS, CDR2 FQNEAQ. V was shortened by 6 bases and J by 2 bases, with 16 bases between the two germline ends. This CDR3 reads CASRSRGTQQETQYF. The CDR3 DNA reads as TGTGCCAGCAGATCAAGAGGGACTCAGCAAGAGACCCAGTACTTC.